Listed below are T cell receptor beta chains from one sample, sequenced in a study of early T cells in non-severe SARS-CoV-2 infection. Via MiXCR, TCRdb re-called the 5' RACE reads, giving one row per CDR3 protein. The table has 55,000 to 70,000 distinct CDR3 sequences, approximately 12% seen once. Material for sequencing was whole blood. The source of these receptors is an adult who was a healthcare worker with PCR-confirmed SARS-CoV-2 infection or an uninfected control (not recorded which). Both conserved end residues are trimmed from each CDR3. A D gene is named only where the DNA matches it firmly.

cdr3_aa: ASSVSPTGANEKLF; d_call: TRBD1; j_call: TRBJ1-4; v_call: TRBV9
cdr3_aa: ASSFKGGGYGYT; d_call: NA; j_call: TRBJ1-2; v_call: TRBV27
cdr3_aa: AWMGPASYEQY; d_call: NA; j_call: TRBJ2-7; v_call: TRBV30
cdr3_aa: AWSQILTGPKNSPLH; d_call: NA; j_call: TRBJ1-6; v_call: TRBV30
cdr3_aa: ASSPRAVYNEQF; d_call: NA; j_call: TRBJ2-1; v_call: TRBV11-2
cdr3_aa: SVESIADEQF; d_call: NA; j_call: TRBJ2-1; v_call: TRBV29-1
cdr3_aa: ASLRHTTDTQY; d_call: NA; j_call: TRBJ2-3; v_call: TRBV6-6
cdr3_aa: AVGTSGDKNIQY; d_call: TRBD2; j_call: TRBJ2-4; v_call: TRBV12-3/TRBV12-4
cdr3_aa: ASSQVQGGAGELF; d_call: NA; j_call: TRBJ2-2; v_call: TRBV3-1
cdr3_aa: ASSLGTAAGYGYT; d_call: NA; j_call: TRBJ1-2; v_call: TRBV11-2
cdr3_aa: ASSIIMATSNTGELF; d_call: NA; j_call: TRBJ2-2; v_call: TRBV19
cdr3_aa: ASSSPAGSLYEQY; d_call: NA; j_call: TRBJ2-7; v_call: TRBV11-2
cdr3_aa: ASSESGTLDGYT; d_call: NA; j_call: TRBJ1-2; v_call: TRBV2
cdr3_aa: ASSEGAGGFSTGELF; d_call: TRBD2; j_call: TRBJ2-2; v_call: TRBV25-1
cdr3_aa: SARDRDWGSQY; d_call: NA; j_call: TRBJ2-7; v_call: TRBV20-1
cdr3_aa: SSQGASETQY; d_call: TRBD1; j_call: TRBJ2-5; v_call: TRBV29-1
cdr3_aa: ASSGGGSEQY; d_call: TRBD2; j_call: TRBJ2-7; v_call: TRBV6-6
cdr3_aa: ASSPRDQPQH; d_call: NA; j_call: TRBJ1-5; v_call: TRBV6-4
cdr3_aa: ASSPPGHLRNTEAF; d_call: NA; j_call: TRBJ1-1; v_call: TRBV28
cdr3_aa: ASSFRSGTDTQY; d_call: NA; j_call: TRBJ2-3; v_call: TRBV5-1
cdr3_aa: ASSVEGTGEQY; d_call: NA; j_call: TRBJ2-7; v_call: TRBV9
cdr3_aa: ASSQGRQTEAF; d_call: NA; j_call: TRBJ1-1; v_call: TRBV30
cdr3_aa: ASAPDPMNTEAF; d_call: NA; j_call: TRBJ1-1; v_call: TRBV2
cdr3_aa: SASQQVGEQY; d_call: NA; j_call: TRBJ2-7; v_call: TRBV20-1
cdr3_aa: ATKTGNTEAF; d_call: NA; j_call: TRBJ1-1; v_call: TRBV28
cdr3_aa: ASSGPGHPTDQPQH; d_call: NA; j_call: TRBJ1-5; v_call: TRBV28
cdr3_aa: ASSYYLPTANSPLH; d_call: NA; j_call: TRBJ1-6; v_call: TRBV5-1
cdr3_aa: ASSLPAGGSQETQY; d_call: TRBD2; j_call: TRBJ2-5; v_call: TRBV5-1
cdr3_aa: SVESATKSY; d_call: NA; j_call: TRBJ2-3; v_call: TRBV29-1
cdr3_aa: ASSERGGLNTGELF; d_call: TRBD1; j_call: TRBJ2-2; v_call: TRBV10-1
cdr3_aa: ASSQVDMGLAGNNEQF; d_call: TRBD2; j_call: TRBJ2-1; v_call: TRBV3-1
cdr3_aa: ASSLLPGELF; d_call: NA; j_call: TRBJ2-2; v_call: TRBV5-1
cdr3_aa: SVEDPTDTQY; d_call: NA; j_call: TRBJ2-3; v_call: TRBV29-1
cdr3_aa: SGTDLAEPALGNIQY; d_call: NA; j_call: TRBJ2-4; v_call: TRBV20-1
cdr3_aa: SVGGGATDTQY; d_call: TRBD2; j_call: TRBJ2-3; v_call: TRBV29-1
cdr3_aa: ASGPTPLAVNRSIEQY; d_call: TRBD2; j_call: TRBJ2-7; v_call: TRBV12-5
cdr3_aa: ASSFYLSGELF; d_call: NA; j_call: TRBJ2-2; v_call: TRBV7-2
cdr3_aa: ASSVTSGRKQETQY; d_call: TRBD2; j_call: TRBJ2-5; v_call: TRBV9
cdr3_aa: ASSYSGGTEAF; d_call: NA; j_call: TRBJ1-1; v_call: TRBV6-5
cdr3_aa: ASSYDRGKGTEAF; d_call: TRBD1; j_call: TRBJ1-1; v_call: TRBV7-8
cdr3_aa: ARSLTSGRAPDTQY; d_call: TRBD2; j_call: TRBJ2-3; v_call: TRBV30
cdr3_aa: ASSLGVAGQLTQY; d_call: TRBD2; j_call: TRBJ2-7; v_call: TRBV7-9
cdr3_aa: AAGLAGVGRGEQF; d_call: TRBD2; j_call: TRBJ2-1; v_call: TRBV6-2/TRBV6-3
cdr3_aa: ATRTSRSTGELF; d_call: TRBD2; j_call: TRBJ2-2; v_call: TRBV27
cdr3_aa: ASSDRGSGANVLT; d_call: TRBD1; j_call: TRBJ2-6; v_call: TRBV7-6
cdr3_aa: ASSPEVSRVNTEAF; d_call: NA; j_call: TRBJ1-1; v_call: TRBV5-4
cdr3_aa: ASSEGLAGSYEQY; d_call: TRBD2; j_call: TRBJ2-7; v_call: TRBV18
cdr3_aa: SVPGLDGYT; d_call: NA; j_call: TRBJ1-2; v_call: TRBV29-1
cdr3_aa: ASSLEGTLGELF; d_call: NA; j_call: TRBJ2-2; v_call: TRBV5-4
cdr3_aa: ASSYTGHRTDTQY; d_call: NA; j_call: TRBJ2-3; v_call: TRBV6-6
cdr3_aa: ASSLQAPSYEQY; d_call: NA; j_call: TRBJ2-7; v_call: TRBV5-1
cdr3_aa: ASSFITDTQY; d_call: NA; j_call: TRBJ2-3; v_call: TRBV7-9
cdr3_aa: ASSLPTRSTDTQY; d_call: NA; j_call: TRBJ2-3; v_call: TRBV5-6
cdr3_aa: ASSFTTGGESPLH; d_call: TRBD1; j_call: TRBJ1-6; v_call: TRBV5-1
cdr3_aa: ASSPRGDLNTEAF; d_call: NA; j_call: TRBJ1-1; v_call: TRBV18
cdr3_aa: ASRTGVGNQPQH; d_call: TRBD1; j_call: TRBJ1-5; v_call: TRBV6-1
cdr3_aa: ASSLQGSTEAF; d_call: NA; j_call: TRBJ1-1; v_call: TRBV7-9
cdr3_aa: SGLGGQETQY; d_call: NA; j_call: TRBJ2-5; v_call: TRBV29-1
cdr3_aa: ASSFSLNTEAF; d_call: NA; j_call: TRBJ1-1; v_call: TRBV11-3
cdr3_aa: ASRGGVTNQEKLF; d_call: NA; j_call: TRBJ1-4; v_call: TRBV11-2